The text below deals with one T cell receptor beta chain. Its antigen is unidentified. Only in-frame clones appear in the TCRdb table, and some are missing; sequencing was by immunoSEQ multiplex PCR. The sample yields about 83,000 clones, roughly 88% seen once. The data derive from a study of T cell responses to AZD1222 COVID-19 vaccine. Study-wide results and caveats: Samples come after the peak T cell response, not at day 14. Mostly white British, mostly female donors; authors suggested clonal diversity may be underestimated. The reported proportion of spike-specific TCRs targeting unmutated variant regions was nearly half.

The sequencing used peripheral blood, collected on day 0 of AZD1222 vaccination. The clonotype was recovered from an adult in good health.

The CDR3 region is CASSLVVDNEQFF. DNA of the CDR3: TGTGCCAGCAGCTTAGTGGTTGACAATGAGCAGTTCTTC. This chain connects TRBV7-2 to TRBJ2-1, with D unclear. Germline CDR1 is SGHTA and CDR2 is FQGNSA. The V gene lost 1 base and the J gene lost 5 bases, with 6 bases spanning the gap. CDR3 length: 13 residues.